These 18 T cell receptor beta chains originate from one sample sequenced in a study of tumour-infiltrating T cells in Burkitt lymphoma. Sequenced by immunoSEQ multiplex PCR; TCRdb stores in-frame clones only, minus some. The profile covers fewer than 5,500 clones, with around four fifths appearing a single time and approximately 11% taken by the ten largest. Input material: tumor tissue. These receptor sequences come from a human donor with diffuse large B-cell lymphoma. Some clones in this sample may be carry-over from other donors' samples.

The chain uses TRBV7-7 and TRBJ2-7; 7 positions match TRBD2. This CDR3 has 13 amino acids. Germline CDR1 reads SSHAT; CDR2 reads FNYEAQ (reference sequence). CDR3 nucleotide sequence: TGTGCTCCTACGGGACTACCGCTTAAAGAGCAGTACTTC. Protein sequence: CAPTGLPLKEQYF. The full variable domain, with the rest looked up from reference TRBV7-7 and TRBJ2-7, is GAGVSQSPRYKVTKRGQDVTLRCDPISSHATLYWYQQALGQGPEFLTYFNYEAQPDKSGLPSDRFSAERPEGSISTLTIQRTEQRDSAMYRCAPTGLPLKEQYFGPGTRLTVT.

The chain is built from TRBV5-6 and TRBJ2-3, with no clear D. CDR3 length equals 14 residues. Germline values: CDR1 SGHDT, CDR2 YYEEEE. With 1 base removed from V and 0 bases from J, the gap between germline ends came to 6 bases. The CDR3 region is CASSLLSSTDTQYF. The CDR3 DNA follows: TGTGCCAGCAGCTTGCTGTCTAGCACAGATACGCAGTATTTT.

The V and J genes are TRBV2 and TRBJ2-5; 9 bases are a match to TRBD1. Germline CDR1 reads SNHLY; CDR2 reads FYNNEI. The length of the CDR3 is 15 residues. The trim removed 6 bases at V and 3 bases at J, leaving 8 bases unmatched. This CDR3 reads CASRARDRAKETQYF. CDR3 nucleotides: TGTGCCAGCAGAGCCCGGGACAGGGCAAAAGAGACCCAGTACTTC.

The chain employs TRBV6-5 and TRBJ1-5; tentatively, D is TRBD1 (5 bases). With 10 bases removed from V and 4 bases from J, the gap between germline ends came to 11 bases. CDR3 size: 12 residues. Germline values: CDR1 MNHEY, CDR2 SVGAGI. CDR3 in amino acids: CAIGEMNQPQHF. DNA of the CDR3: TGTGCCATAGGGGAGATGAATCAGCCCCAGCATTTT.

The V and J genes are TRBV6-5 and TRBJ1-5; D remains unclear. V was cut by 8 bases and J by 0 bases, with 8 bases left in between. Germline V gene lookup returns CDR1 MNHEY and CDR2 SVGAGI. The CDR3 is made up of 13 amino acids. This chain's CDR3 is CASATTSNQPQHF. DNA for the CDR3: TGTGCCAGCGCTACTACTAGCAATCAGCCCCAGCATTTT.

The J gene is TRBJ2-1, the V gene TRBV30; perhaps D is TRBD1 or TRBD2 (6 bases each). This CDR3 is built from 14 residues. Trimming left V 3 bases short and J 2 bases short, with 11 bases between. CDR1 GTSNPN and CDR2 SVGIG come from the germline V gene (reference sequence). Written as DNA, the CDR3 is TGTGCCTGGAGGAGGGGGGTAACCTACAATGAGCAGTTCTTC. Protein sequence: CAWRRGVTYNEQFF.

The chain couples TRBV10-1 to TRBJ2-3, with 12 bases identical to TRBD2. The junction had 6 bases not matched to a gene; V was cut back by 3 bases and J by 5 bases. The germline V gene has CDR1 WNHNN and CDR2 SYGVQD (reference sequence). This CDR3 region has 16 residues. CDR3: CASSDSTSGSRDTQYF. The CDR3 DNA reads TGCGCCAGCAGTGACTCGACTAGCGGGAGTAGAGATACGCAGTATTTT.

The chain links TRBV30 to TRBJ2-6; maybe TRBD1 (5 bases). The CDR3 runs to 15 residues. The germline V gene encodes CDR1 GTSNPN and CDR2 SVGIG (reference sequence). The V and J ends lost 4 bases and 2 bases respectively, with 12 bases between them. The CDR3: CAWTVQDAGANVLTF. In nucleotides, the CDR3 is TGTGCCTGGACTGTACAGGATGCTGGGGCCAACGTCCTGACTTTC.

This chain uses TRBV7-3 with TRBJ2-6; 9 positions match TRBD1. Germline CDR1 and CDR2: SGHTA and FQGTGA. The CDR3 contains 17 residues. Trimming at V came to 5 bases and at J to 3 bases, leaving 8 bases not matched to a gene. The CDR3 here is CASSKTGGGLGANVLTF. For the CDR3, the DNA is TGTGCCAGCAGCAAGACAGGGGGAGGACTTGGGGCCAACGTCCTGACTTTC.

The chain joins TRBV4-2 to TRBJ2-1; D uncertain. The germline gives CDR1 LGHNA, CDR2 YNFKEQ. The CDR3 covers 13 residues. Trimming removed 0 bases at V and 2 bases at J, with 2 bases between. The CDR3 nucleotides read TGTGCCAGCAGCCAAGATACCTACAATGAGCAGTTCTTC. Protein sequence: CASSQDTYNEQFF.

V usage is TRBV15 and J usage is TRBJ2-7; TRBD2 matches 12 bases. This CDR3 comprises 14 residues. V shed 4 bases and J 3 bases; nucleotides not matched to a gene: 1. The V gene's germline CDR1 is LNHNV and CDR2 YYDKDF (reference sequence). The CDR3 region has the DNA TGTGCCACCAGCAAGACTAGCGGGAGCTACGAGCAGTACTTC. Translating it yields CATSKTSGSYEQYF.

This sequence joins TRBV28 and TRBJ2-3; 8 bases line up with TRBD1. Looked up from germline, CDR1 is MDHEN and CDR2 is SYDVKM. The V gene end was trimmed by 9 bases and the J gene end by 1 base; junction bases not matched to a gene: 9. This CDR3 contains 15 residues. The chain's CDR3 is CASTRQGKGTDTQYF. The CDR3 coding sequence is TGTGCCAGTACTCGACAGGGGAAGGGCACAGATACGCAGTATTTT.

The chain carries TRBV30 and TRBJ1-5; no reliable D call. The CDR3 is made up of 13 amino acids. Trimming left V 2 bases short and J 7 bases short, with 12 bases between. CDR1 and CDR2 from the germline V gene are GTSNPN and SVGIG (reference sequence). The chain's CDR3 is CAWSWTEGQPQHF. The CDR3 nucleotides read TGTGCCTGGAGTTGGACCGAGGGACAGCCCCAGCATTTT.

Remarks on this clone: The sample holds other DNA sequences that translate to the same CDR3. This rearrangement joins TRBV5-4 to TRBJ2-2, with 7 bases identical to TRBD2. The CDR3 is 17 residues long. Looked up from germline, CDR1 is SGHNT and CDR2 is YYREEE (reference sequence). Unmatched junction bases numbered 6, after V lost 0 bases and J lost 1 base. For the CDR3, the DNA is TGTGCCAGCAGCTTGGCCGCGGGGGTTCTGAACACCGGGGAGCTGTTTTTT. It is translated as CASSLAAGVLNTGELFF.

This clone was counted once. The chain is built from TRBV18 and TRBJ1-2, with a tentative D call TRBD1 (5 bases). Germline V gene lookup returns CDR1 KGHSH and CDR2 LQKENI. V was trimmed by 1 base and J by 8 bases, leaving 20 bases between them. The CDR3 is made up of 16 amino acids. This CDR3 is CASSPQEGSGAEGYTF. The CDR3 coding sequence is TGTGCCAGCTCACCACAAGAGGGGTCCGGTGCGGAGGGCTACACCTTC.

The gene calls are TRBV7-6 and TRBJ2-1; D remains unclear. Trimming shortened V by 1 base and J by 1 base, and 2 bases separated the two germline ends. Germline V gene sequence: CDR1 SGHVS, CDR2 FNYEAQ. CDR3 length: 13 amino acids. Here the CDR3 reads CASSLGSYNEQFF. In DNA, the CDR3 is TGTGCCAGCAGCTTAGGATCCTACAATGAGCAGTTCTTC.

This clone was counted between two and nine times. The chain has TRBV21-1 and TRBJ2-6; the listed D gene, TRBD1, was not tested against the DNA. TRBV21-1 is a pseudogene locus. CDR3 length equals 21 residues. In DNA form, the CDR3 reads TGTGCCAGCAGCAAAGAAGCGTGTGGGTCAGGGGTCGACTCTGGGGCCAACGTCCTGACTTTC. It encodes CASSKEACGSGVDSGANVLTF.

The CDR3 DNA sequence: TGTGCCAGCAGTTTAGGAGGTAGAACCTACGAGCAGTACTTC. Its protein is CASSLGGRTYEQYF. The V and J genes are TRBV28 and TRBJ2-7, with D maybe TRBD2 (5 bases). V was trimmed by 2 bases and J by 2 bases, leaving 10 bases between them. This CDR3 region has 14 residues. The germline gives CDR1 MDHEN, CDR2 SYDVKM.